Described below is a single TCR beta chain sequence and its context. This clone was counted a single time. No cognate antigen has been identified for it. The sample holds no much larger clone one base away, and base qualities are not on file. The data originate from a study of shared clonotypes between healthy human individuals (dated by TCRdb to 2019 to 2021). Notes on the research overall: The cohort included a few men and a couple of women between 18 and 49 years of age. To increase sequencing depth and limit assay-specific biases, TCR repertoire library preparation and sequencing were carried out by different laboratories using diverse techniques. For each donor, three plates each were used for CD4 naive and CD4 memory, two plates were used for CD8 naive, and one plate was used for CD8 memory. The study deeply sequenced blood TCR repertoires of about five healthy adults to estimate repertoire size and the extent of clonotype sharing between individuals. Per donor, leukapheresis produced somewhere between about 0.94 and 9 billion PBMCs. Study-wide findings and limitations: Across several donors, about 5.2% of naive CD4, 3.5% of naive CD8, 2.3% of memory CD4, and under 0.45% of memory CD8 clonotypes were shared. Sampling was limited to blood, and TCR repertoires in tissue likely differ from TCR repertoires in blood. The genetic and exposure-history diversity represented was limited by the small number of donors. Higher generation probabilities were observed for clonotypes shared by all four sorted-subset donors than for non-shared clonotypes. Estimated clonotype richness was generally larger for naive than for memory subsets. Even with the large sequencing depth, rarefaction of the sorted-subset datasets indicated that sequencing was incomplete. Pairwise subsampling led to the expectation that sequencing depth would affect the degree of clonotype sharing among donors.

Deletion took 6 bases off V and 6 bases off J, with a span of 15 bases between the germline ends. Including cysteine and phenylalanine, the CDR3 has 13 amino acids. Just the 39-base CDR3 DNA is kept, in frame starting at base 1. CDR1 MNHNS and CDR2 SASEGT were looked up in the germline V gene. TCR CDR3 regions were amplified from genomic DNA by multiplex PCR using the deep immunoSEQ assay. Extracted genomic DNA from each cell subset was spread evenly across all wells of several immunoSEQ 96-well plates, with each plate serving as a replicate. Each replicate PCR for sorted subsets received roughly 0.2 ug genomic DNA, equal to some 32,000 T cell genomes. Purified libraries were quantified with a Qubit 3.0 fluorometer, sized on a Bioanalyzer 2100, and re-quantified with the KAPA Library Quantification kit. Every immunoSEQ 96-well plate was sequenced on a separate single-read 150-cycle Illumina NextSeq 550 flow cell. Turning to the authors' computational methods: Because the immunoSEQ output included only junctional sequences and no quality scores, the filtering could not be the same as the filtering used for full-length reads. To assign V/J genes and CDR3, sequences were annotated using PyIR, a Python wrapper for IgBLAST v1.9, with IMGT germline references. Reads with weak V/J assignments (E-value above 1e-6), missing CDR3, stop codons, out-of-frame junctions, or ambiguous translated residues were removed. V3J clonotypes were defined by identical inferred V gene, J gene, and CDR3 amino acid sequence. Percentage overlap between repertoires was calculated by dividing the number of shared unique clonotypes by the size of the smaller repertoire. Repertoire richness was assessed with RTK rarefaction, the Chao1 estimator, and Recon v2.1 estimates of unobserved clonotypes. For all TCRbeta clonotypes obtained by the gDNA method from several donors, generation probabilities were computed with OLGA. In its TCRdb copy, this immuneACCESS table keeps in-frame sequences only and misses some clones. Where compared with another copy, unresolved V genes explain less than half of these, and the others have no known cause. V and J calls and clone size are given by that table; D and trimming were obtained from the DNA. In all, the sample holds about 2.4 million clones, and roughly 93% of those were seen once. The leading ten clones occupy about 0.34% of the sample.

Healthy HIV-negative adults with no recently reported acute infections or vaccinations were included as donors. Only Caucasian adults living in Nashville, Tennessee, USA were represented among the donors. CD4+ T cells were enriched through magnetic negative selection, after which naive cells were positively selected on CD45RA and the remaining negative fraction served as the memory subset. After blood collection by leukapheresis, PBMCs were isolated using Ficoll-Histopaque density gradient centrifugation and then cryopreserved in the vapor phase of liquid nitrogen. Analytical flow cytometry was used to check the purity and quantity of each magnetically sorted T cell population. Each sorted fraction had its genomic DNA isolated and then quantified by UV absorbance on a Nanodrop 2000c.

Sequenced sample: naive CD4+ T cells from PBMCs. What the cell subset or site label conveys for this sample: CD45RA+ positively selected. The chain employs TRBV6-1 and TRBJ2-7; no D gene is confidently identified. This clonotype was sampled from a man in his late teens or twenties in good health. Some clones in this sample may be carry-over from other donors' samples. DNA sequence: TGTGCCAGCAGGATTGCAGGCCTCGGCGAGCAGTACTTC. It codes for CASRIAGLGEQYF.